The source of this TCR beta chain is a study of blood T cell repertoires in COVID-19. Looking at the study overall: Specimens from acute and convalescent COVID-19 originated in the United States, Italy and Spain. T cells, B-cell-depleted T cells, or PBMCs supplied cDNA or gDNA.

Authors' processing steps: By means of reference gene primer amplification, nucleated cell counts were estimated. Sequencing used immunoSEQ multiplex PCR; TCRdb keeps in-frame clones, though not all of them. Clone size and the V and J calls come from that table; the DNA yielded D and trimming. The table lists 130,000 or so clones, approximately 81% of them singletons. Source material: peripheral blood. The TCR originated in a man aged 55 to 70 with acute or convalescent COVID-19.

The DNA for the CDR3 is TGTGCCAGTAGTATTGTCCCGGGGGACAATTCACCCCTCCACTTT. Encoded protein: CASSIVPGDNSPLHF. The chain carries TRBV19 and TRBJ1-6; D perhaps matches TRBD1 (5 bases). The germline V gene has CDR1 LNHDA and CDR2 SQIVND (reference sequence). Trimming cost V 3 bases and J 7 bases, with 13 bases left between them. The CDR3 covers 15 residues.